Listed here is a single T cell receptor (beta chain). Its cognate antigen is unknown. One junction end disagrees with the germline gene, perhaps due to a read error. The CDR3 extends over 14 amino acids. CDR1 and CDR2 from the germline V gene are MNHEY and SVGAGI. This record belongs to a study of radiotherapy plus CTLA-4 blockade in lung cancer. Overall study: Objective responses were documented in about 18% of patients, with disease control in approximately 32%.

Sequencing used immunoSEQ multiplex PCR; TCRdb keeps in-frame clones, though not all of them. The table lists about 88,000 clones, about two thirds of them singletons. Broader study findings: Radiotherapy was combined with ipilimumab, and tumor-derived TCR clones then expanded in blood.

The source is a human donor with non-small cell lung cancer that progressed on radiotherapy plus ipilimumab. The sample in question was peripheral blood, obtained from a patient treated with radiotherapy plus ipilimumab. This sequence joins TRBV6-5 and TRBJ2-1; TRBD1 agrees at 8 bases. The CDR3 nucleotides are TGTGCCAGCACCCCACAGGGGGAAAGGAATGGGCAGTTCTTC. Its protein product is CASTPQGERNGQFF.